One and the same sample provided the 32 T cell receptor beta chains below, sequenced in a study of cytomegalovirus exposure and HLA in healthy donors. Use of 60 Vbeta and 13 Jbeta primers characterized the PCR. Here immunoSEQ multiplex PCR was the method, and the copy in TCRdb shows in-frame clones only, minus some. This table has 150,000 to 200,000 clones, 75% to 90% appearing once. Sample: PBMCs. These receptors came from a man aged 30 to 39 in good health and CMV-seropositive.

This clone is medium-sized in the sample. The chain joins TRBV4-1 to TRBJ1-1, with 7 positions matching TRBD1. Germline CDR1 MGHRA, CDR2 YSYEKL. CDR3 length: 16 amino acids. V gave up 2 bases and J gave up 1 base; unmatched junction bases: 7. CDR3 amino acids: CASSQYDRATNTEAFF. CDR3 bases: TGCGCCAGCAGCCAATATGACAGGGCCACGAACACTGAAGCTTTCTTT.

This clone came up a few times. An end of the junction differs from the germline gene, which may be a read error. The rearrangement links TRBV7-9 to TRBJ2-5, with 8 positions matching TRBD2. The CDR3 extends over 15 amino acids. CDR1 and CDR2 from the germline V gene are SEHNR and FQNEAQ (reference sequence). CDR3 bases: TGTTCCAGCAGCTTAACGGGGGGGTGGCAAGAGACCCAGTACTTC. Its translation: CSSSLTGGWQETQYF. Complete variable domain (other parts from reference TRBV7-9 and TRBJ2-5): DTGVSQNPRHKITKRGQNVTFRCDPISEHNRLYWYRQTLGQGPEFLTYFQNEAQLEKSRLLSDRFSAERPKGSFSTLEIQRTEQGDSAMYLCSSSLTGGWQETQYFGPGTRLLVL.

The chain is built from TRBV2 and TRBJ1-2; 10 nucleotides align to TRBD1. V was pared by 6 bases and J by 2 bases, with 9 bases of the junction left unmatched. CDR1 and CDR2 from the germline V gene are SNHLY and FYNNEI. The CDR3 contains 16 residues. Here the CDR3 reads CASSLGQGVRNYGYTF. The CDR3 DNA follows: TGTGCCAGCAGCCTCGGACAGGGGGTTCGGAACTATGGCTACACCTTC.

The chain joins TRBV5-1 to TRBJ2-1; 15 bases match TRBD2. Germline V gene lookup returns CDR1 SGHRS and CDR2 YFSETQ. V dropped 1 base and J dropped 11; count of bases not matched to a gene: 10. The CDR3 is 17 residues long. CDR3 protein: CASSLRLGLAGGTKQFF. Written as DNA, the CDR3 is TGCGCCAGCAGCTTGAGGTTGGGACTAGCGGGAGGAACCAAGCAGTTCTTC.

This clone was picked up a small number of times. This rearrangement joins TRBV4-3 to TRBJ1-2; D is possibly TRBD1 (5 bases). The germline CDR1 and CDR2 sequences are LGHNA and YSLEER. The CDR3 covers 14 residues. Trimming removed 2 bases at V and 3 bases at J, with 10 bases between. CDR3 nucleotides: TGCGCCAGCAGCCAACGAACGGGGGACTATGGCTACACCTTC. Residues: CASSQRTGDYGYTF.

CDR3 in amino acids: CASSPGGNTIYF. The CDR3 nucleotides read TGTGCCAGCAGCCCGGGGGGAAACACCATATATTTT. V and J are TRBV7-3 and TRBJ1-3; D gene ambiguous. V lost 5 bases and J 4 bases, leaving 6 bases between the germline ends. Germline V gene lookup returns CDR1 SGHTA and CDR2 FQGTGA. This CDR3 is 12 amino acids long. The full variable domain, its missing parts supplied by reference TRBV7-3 and TRBJ1-3, is GAGVSQTPSNKVTEKGKYVELRCDPISGHTALYWYRQSLGQGPEFLIYFQGTGAADDSGLPNDRFFAVRPEGSVSTLKIQRTERGDSAVYLCASSPGGNTIYFGEGSWLTVV.

V is TRBV11-2 and J is TRBJ1-1; D ambiguous. The germline V gene encodes CDR1 SGHAT and CDR2 FQNNGV. The CDR3 extends over 14 amino acids. Between the trimmed V and J ends, which lost 1 base and 0 bases, there was a span of 6 bases. The CDR3 sequence is CASSLAGLNTEAFF. The CDR3 DNA sequence: TGTGCCAGCAGCTTAGCCGGGTTGAACACTGAAGCTTTCTTT.

This clone has only a few counts. This chain links TRBV9 with TRBJ2-3; no clear D gene. V lost 4 bases to trimming and J lost 3 bases, with 6 bases between them. Germline CDR1 SGDLS, CDR2 YYNGEE. The CDR3 contains 12 residues. The CDR3 loop reads CASSPRTDTQYF. CDR3 nucleotide sequence: TGTGCCAGCAGCCCCCGGACAGATACGCAGTATTTT. The full variable domain, its missing parts supplied by reference TRBV9 and TRBJ2-3, is DSGVTQTPKHLITATGQRVTLRCSPRSGDLSVYWYQQSLDQGLQFLIQYYNGEERAKGNILERFSAQQFPDLHSELNLSSLELGDSALYFCASSPRTDTQYFGPGTRLTVL.

This chain links TRBV6-5 with TRBJ1-3; D remains ambiguous. The V end lost 5 bases, the J end lost 0 bases, and 11 bases lay between the germline ends. Germline CDR1 MNHEY, CDR2 SVGAGI. The CDR3 runs 15 residues. CDR3: CASSLNMYSGNTIYF. As DNA, the CDR3 is TGTGCCAGCAGTCTTAACATGTACTCTGGAAACACCATATATTTT.

The chain couples TRBV6-1 to TRBJ2-7, with 10 bases that match TRBD2. J was trimmed by 2 bases and V by 4 bases; bases with no gene match: 5. This CDR3 has 15 amino acids. Per the germline V gene, CDR1 is MNHNS and CDR2 is SASEGT. CDR3 protein: CASSVSGGDPYEQYF. The CDR3 DNA reads TGTGCCAGCAGTGTGAGCGGGGGGGACCCCTACGAGCAGTACTTC.

V gene TRBV6-5 combines with J gene TRBJ1-3; TRBD1 aligns across 10 bases. Germline lookup yields CDR1 MNHEY and CDR2 SVGAGI. Trimming at V came to 7 bases and at J to 2 bases, leaving 2 bases not matched to a gene. The CDR3 is 14 residues long. CDR3 nucleotides: TGTGCCAGCACCGGGACAGGGGCTGGAAACACCATATATTTT. As protein: CASTGTGAGNTIYF.

This chain connects TRBV30 to TRBJ2-7, with D maybe TRBD2 (5 bases). This CDR3 contains 11 residues. The germline V gene has CDR1 GTSNPN and CDR2 SVGIG (reference sequence). Deletions cut 4 bases from V and 6 bases from J, with 10 bases between. CDR3 bases: TGTGCCTGGACAGATGGGAGCGAGCAGTACTTC. It codes for CAWTDGSEQYF.

The V and J genes are TRBV28 and TRBJ2-7; 9 nucleotides align to TRBD2. In germline, CDR1 is MDHEN, CDR2 SYDVKM. The CDR3 is made up of 15 amino acids. The V and J ends lost 5 bases and 1 base, in that order; junction bases with no gene match: 6. CDR3 region: CASSVSGRLSYEQYF. The CDR3 nucleotides read TGTGCCAGCAGTGTAAGCGGGAGGCTGTCCTACGAGCAGTACTTC.

The CDR3 DNA sequence: TGTGCCAGTGGCGGGGGGGGGACTGGAAACACCATATATTTT. It codes for CASGGGGTGNTIYF. This sequence joins TRBV19 and TRBJ1-3; D may be TRBD1 (5 bases). The CDR3 sequence is 14 residues long. Germline V gene sequence: CDR1 LNHDA, CDR2 SQIVND (reference sequence). V lost 8 bases to trimming and J lost 2 bases, with 13 bases between them.

DNA for the CDR3: TGTGCCAGCAGTGGATCGGGGGGCGCGGGCACCGGGGAGCTGTTTTTT. The encoded protein is CASSGSGGAGTGELFF. The V and J genes are TRBV6-1 and TRBJ2-2; a weak D match, TRBD2 (7 bases). Germline CDR1 MNHNS, CDR2 SASEGT. V was clipped by 4 bases and J by 4 bases, with 16 bases between them. This CDR3 comprises 16 residues.

This rearrangement joins TRBV6-4 to TRBJ1-1; 7 bases match TRBD1. This CDR3 spans 14 amino acids. Germline V gene sequence: CDR1 MRHNA, CDR2 SNTAGT. Germline trimming cut 6 bases from V and 4 bases from J; bases unmatched to any gene: 8. The CDR3 nucleotides read TGTGCCAGCAGAGGGTACTCAGGGGGCACTGAAGCTTTCTTT. Translated: CASRGYSGGTEAFF.

V gene TRBV28 combines with J gene TRBJ1-1, with D uncertain. From germline, CDR1 is MDHEN and CDR2 SYDVKM. V lost 5 bases, J lost 3 bases, and 19 bases lay in between. This CDR3 spans 16 amino acids. The CDR3 DNA reads as TGTGCCAGCAGTCCCCAGGACTTCCGACGGGACACTGAAGCTTTCTTT. Protein: CASSPQDFRRDTEAFF.

The rearrangement links TRBV30 to TRBJ2-7; D is possibly TRBD2 (6 bases). CDR3 size: 13 residues. Germline V gives CDR1 GTSNPN, CDR2 SVGIG (reference sequence). Trimming took off 8 bases at V and 5 bases at J, with 19 bases between the two ends. The CDR3 loop is CAIAGSPMHEQYF. DNA for the CDR3: TGTGCCATAGCCGGGAGCCCGATGCACGAGCAGTACTTC.

This clone was observed a handful of times. The chain is built from TRBV2 and TRBJ1-5; the D is unclear. CDR1 and CDR2 (germline): SNHLY, FYNNEI. V was shortened by 5 bases and J by 4 bases, with 12 bases between the two germline ends. The CDR3 has 14 amino acids. The CDR3 nucleotides read TGTGCCAGCAGTCCAGACACTAGAAATCAGCCCCAGCATTTT. It codes for CASSPDTRNQPQHF.

The chain links TRBV29-1 to TRBJ2-7; maybe TRBD2 (6 bases). The CDR3 length is 12 residues. V was pared by 7 bases and J by 2 bases, with 12 bases between. Germline CDR1 reads SQVTM; CDR2 reads ANQGSEA. As DNA, the CDR3 is TGCAGCGGGGGGGAGAGGGCCTACGAGCAGTACTTC. Translating gives CSGGERAYEQYF.

The J gene is TRBJ1-5, the V gene TRBV2; 7 nucleotides line up with TRBD1. This CDR3 has 15 amino acids. Germline V gives CDR1 SNHLY, CDR2 FYNNEI. Losses at the gene ends were 4 bases for V and 5 bases for J; bases not matched to a gene: 8. For the CDR3, the DNA is TGTGCCAGCAGTGTTCCGGGGCAGGGGGATCAGCCCCAGCATTTT. Protein sequence: CASSVPGQGDQPQHF. The full variable domain, its missing parts supplied by reference TRBV2 and TRBJ1-5, is EPEVTQTPSHQVTQMGQEVILRCVPISNHLYFYWYRQILGQKVEFLVSFYNNEISEKSEIFDDQFSVERPDGSNFTLKIRSTKLEDSAMYFCASSVPGQGDQPQHFGDGTRLSIL.

The rearrangement joins TRBV19 to TRBJ1-2, with 12 bases identical to TRBD1. The CDR3 has 14 amino acids. V lost 5 bases, J lost 8 bases, and 6 bases stayed unmatched. The germline CDR1 and CDR2 sequences are LNHDA and SQIVND (reference sequence). The CDR3 here is CASSFGTGGYGYTF. In DNA form, the CDR3 reads TGTGCCAGTAGTTTCGGGACAGGGGGCTACGGCTACACCTTC. The entire variable domain, with the rest obtained from reference TRBV19 and TRBJ1-2, is as follows: DGGITQSPKYLFRKEGQNVTLSCEQNLNHDAMYWYRQDPGQGLRLIYYSQIVNDFQKGDIAEGYSVSREKKESFPLTVTSAQKNPTAFYLCASSFGTGGYGYTFGSGTRLTVV.

The chain uses TRBV27 and TRBJ2-7, with D possibly TRBD1 on 6 matching bases. There are 14 residues in the CDR3. V was trimmed by 2 bases and J by 3 bases, leaving 11 bases between them. CDR1 MNHEY and CDR2 SMNVEV come from the germline V gene (reference sequence). CDR3 amino acids: CASSLGQGYYEQYF. CDR3 sequence (DNA): TGTGCCAGCAGTTTAGGGCAGGGGTACTACGAGCAGTACTTC.

About this clone itself: Within the sample, other DNA sequences also encode this same CDR3. The genes are TRBV9 and TRBJ2-1; D is possibly TRBD2 (6 bases). The germline V and J ends were trimmed by 0 bases and 9 bases, with 10 bases remaining between them. The CDR3 has 13 amino acids. Germline CDR1 SGDLS, CDR2 YYNGEE. This chain's CDR3 is CASSVVAGGEQFF. The CDR3 nucleotides are TGTGCCAGCAGCGTAGTGGCCGGGGGTGAGCAGTTCTTC.

This clone was seen a handful of times. V gene TRBV18 combines with J gene TRBJ1-1; 7 bases are shared with TRBD1. V dropped 8 bases and J dropped 0; count of bases not matched to a gene: 15. There are 17 residues in the CDR3. CDR1 and CDR2 from the germline V gene are KGHSH and LQKENI. CDR3 sequence reads: CASRLTGKGRMNTEAFF. CDR3 coding DNA: TGTGCCAGCCGGTTGACAGGGAAGGGGAGGATGAACACTGAAGCTTTCTTT.

The gene calls are TRBV7-2 and TRBJ2-3; no clear D gene. The CDR3 has 16 amino acids. V was pared by 5 bases and J by 2 bases, with 17 bases between. Looked up from germline, CDR1 is SGHTA and CDR2 is FQGNSA. Here the CDR3 reads CASSPISGPLTDTQYF. Here the CDR3 DNA reads TGTGCCAGCAGCCCAATTTCAGGTCCCCTCACAGATACGCAGTATTTT.

The chain links TRBV5-1 to TRBJ2-7, with TRBD1 matching over 7 bases. CDR1 SGHRS and CDR2 YFSETQ come from the germline V gene. J gave up 5 bases and V 3 bases, and 2 bases lay outside the gene matches. The CDR3 contains 12 residues. CDR3: CASSSDRDEQYF. The DNA of the CDR3 is TGCGCCAGCAGCTCCGACAGGGACGAGCAGTACTTC.

This chain links TRBV7-8 with TRBJ1-5, with D perhaps TRBD1 (5 bases). This CDR3 has 15 residues. The germline V gene has CDR1 SGHVS and CDR2 FQNEAQ. V was cut by 2 bases and J by 3 bases, with 11 bases left in between. The CDR3 loop reads CASSLTGGPNQPQHF. For the CDR3, the DNA is TGTGCCAGCAGCTTAACGGGGGGTCCCAATCAGCCCCAGCATTTT. The variable domain in full, completed from reference TRBV7-8 and TRBJ1-5, reads GAGVSQSPRYKVAKRGQDVALRCDPISGHVSLFWYQQALGQGPEFLTYFQNEAQLDKSGLPSDRFFAERPEGSVSTLKIQRTQQEDSAVYLCASSLTGGPNQPQHFGDGTRLSIL.

The chain recombines TRBV6-1 with TRBJ2-1, with TRBD2 as a possible D gene (5 bases). V shed 2 bases and J shed 12 bases, with 8 bases lying between them. Germline CDR1 reads MNHNS; CDR2 reads SASEGT. The CDR3 spans 11 residues. CDR3 in DNA: TGTGCCAGCAGTGAAAAAGGAGGGCAGTTCTTC. Amino acids: CASSEKGGQFF.

In this sample, this clone turned up once. V gene TRBV5-1 combines with J gene TRBJ2-1; 8 positions agree with TRBD2. Unmatched junction bases numbered 5, after V lost 6 bases and J lost 3 bases. Germline assignment: CDR1 SGHRS and CDR2 YFSETQ. This CDR3 comprises 14 residues. CDR3 in amino acids: CASKTSGSYNEQFF. CDR3 DNA: TGCGCCAGCAAAACTAGCGGCAGCTACAATGAGCAGTTCTTC.

The chain couples TRBV6-1 to TRBJ2-7, with D perhaps TRBD1 (5 bases). The CDR3 consists of 12 residues. The germline V gene encodes CDR1 MNHNS and CDR2 SASEGT. V was cut by 6 bases and J by 3 bases, with 9 bases left in between. In DNA form, the CDR3 reads TGTGCCAGCAGGACAGTAGACTACGAGCAGTACTTC. Residues: CASRTVDYEQYF.

The V and J genes are TRBV18 and TRBJ2-7; the match to TRBD1 covers 9 bases. V lost 3 bases, J lost 2 bases, and 2 bases stayed unmatched. CDR3 length: 14 residues. CDR1 and CDR2 (germline): KGHSH, LQKENI. CDR3 residues: CASSPGQGPYEQYF. As DNA, the CDR3 is TGTGCCAGCTCACCGGGACAGGGCCCCTACGAGCAGTACTTC. Full variable domain (missing parts from reference TRBV18 and TRBJ2-7): NAGVMQNPRHLVRRRGQEARLRCSPMKGHSHVYWYRQLPEEGLKFMVYLQKENIIDESGMPKERFSAEFPKEGPSILRIQQVVRGDSAAYFCASSPGQGPYEQYFGPGTRLTVT.